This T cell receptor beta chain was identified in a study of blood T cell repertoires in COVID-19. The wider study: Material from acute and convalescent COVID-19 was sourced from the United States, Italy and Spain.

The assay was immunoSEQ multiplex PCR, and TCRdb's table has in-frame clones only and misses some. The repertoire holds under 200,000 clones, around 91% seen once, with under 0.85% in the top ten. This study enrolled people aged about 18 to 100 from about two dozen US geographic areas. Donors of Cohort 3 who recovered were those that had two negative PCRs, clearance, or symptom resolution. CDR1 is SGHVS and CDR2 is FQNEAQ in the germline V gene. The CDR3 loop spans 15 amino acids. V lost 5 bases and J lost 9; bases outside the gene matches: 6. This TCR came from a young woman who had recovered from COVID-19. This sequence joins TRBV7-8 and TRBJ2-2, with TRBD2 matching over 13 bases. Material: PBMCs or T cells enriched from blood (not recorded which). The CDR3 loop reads CASSPLGLAGRELFF. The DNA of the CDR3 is TGTGCCAGCAGCCCGTTGGGACTAGCGGGGAGGGAGCTGTTTTTT.